This T cell receptor (beta chain) was recorded in a study of prognosis after radiotherapy for stage I lung cancer. The wider study: In this cohort, no one received concurrent therapy with stereotactic body radiotherapy. Study conclusions and caveats: Patients who had metastases reportedly showed TRBV and TRBJ gene usage that varied from that of patients who did not. Unique TCR clone counts went down once patients had stereotactic body radiation therapy, median roughly 9,300 versus 7,200.

There were around 6 milliliters of peripheral blood drawn at each of two time points. Trimming shortened V by 6 bases and J by 7 bases, and 22 bases separated the two germline ends. The CDR3 length is 15 residues. Germline V gene data show CDR1 as SQVTM and CDR2 as ANQGSEA. Starting from genomic DNA, TCR beta CDR3 was amplified through two-round multiplex PCR. First-round PCR amplification was performed with primers specific to each TRBV and TRBJ gene. In TCRdb, the multiplex PCR reads were re-called with MiXCR into one record per CDR3 protein. Of about 59,000 distinct CDR3 sequences detected, 26% appear once; the ten largest clones hold about 7.5%. Ten or more counts support this clonotype. Antigen specificity is unknown.

The specimen comprised PBMCs, sampled before or after stereotactic body radiation therapy (not recorded which). The source of this sequence is a donor over 45 with non-small cell lung cancer. V usage is TRBV29-1 and J usage is TRBJ2-1, with D perhaps TRBD1 or TRBD2 (6 bases each). The CDR3 bases are TGCAGCGTACTATATACAGGGAGGCTCGGGAATGAGCAGTTCTTC. Protein: CSVLYTGRLGNEQFF.